These T cell receptor beta chains were read from a single sample in a study of T-cell memory formation after mild COVID-19. TCRdb reanalysed the 5' RACE reads using MiXCR and keeps one entry per CDR3 protein. This table has about 290,000 distinct CDR3 sequences, about 16% appearing once. The sequenced sample consisted of PBMCs or a T cell subset sorted from them (not recorded which). The receptors originated from a man aged 18 to 29 who had mild COVID-19 (a few samples of this study predate the infection). Cell type and time point are not known. The CDR3 runs from the conserved cysteine through the conserved F or W. Each record gives: clone size, J gene, V gene, D gene, CDR3 protein, CDR3 DNA. The D gene is left open where the match is weak. Only some rows state a clone size, as once, few, many or a class for expanded clones.

few TRBJ1-5 TRBV3-1 NA CASSQGSEFQPQHF TGTGCCAGCAGCCAAGGGTCAGAATTTCAGCCCCAGCATTTT
few TRBJ2-1 TRBV4-3 TRBD2 CASSQRRGGYYEQFF TGCGCCAGCAGCCAAAGACGGGGGGGCTATTATGAGCAGTTCTTC
NA TRBJ1-5 TRBV5-4 NA CASSLDNSGPQHF TGTGCCAGCAGCTTGGATAACAGCGGGCCCCAGCATTTT
NA TRBJ1-6 TRBV6-2/TRBV6-3 NA CASSYQGANSPLHF TGTGCCAGCAGTTACCAGGGCGCGAATTCACCCCTCCACTTT
few TRBJ2-3 TRBV10-1 NA CASSEGATDTQYF TGCGCCAGCAGTGAAGGAGCCACAGATACGCAGTATTTT
NA TRBJ1-1 TRBV4-3 NA CASSQEFGQWAFF TGCGCCAGCAGCCAAGAATTCGGGCAGTGGGCTTTCTTT
NA TRBJ2-5 TRBV29-1 NA CSVSLKYQETQYF TGCAGCGTGTCTCTTAAGTACCAAGAGACCCAGTACTTC
many TRBJ1-5 TRBV5-1 NA CASSLGPGQPQHF TGCGCCAGCAGCTTGGGTCCTGGCCAGCCCCAGCATTTT
many TRBJ2-1 TRBV4-1 NA CASSRSNGDNEQFF TGCGCCAGCAGCCGGTCGAACGGAGACAATGAGCAGTTCTTC
many TRBJ2-5 TRBV4-3 NA CASSQGRKETQYF TGCGCCAGCAGCCAAGGACGGAAAGAGACCCAGTACTTC
few TRBJ1-5 TRBV7-2 NA CASSDPLNQPQHF TGTGCCAGCAGCGACCCCCTCAATCAGCCCCAGCATTTT
NA TRBJ1-4 TRBV5-1 NA CASSLVDRRAEKLFF TGCGCCAGCAGCTTGGTGGACCGGAGGGCTGAAAAACTGTTTTTT
many TRBJ1-6 TRBV6-5 NA CASSYTQSYSPLHF TGTGCCAGCAGTTACACGCAGAGCTATTCACCCCTCCACTTT
NA TRBJ2-3 TRBV7-6 NA CASSLRAVGHPSTDTQYF TGTGCCAGCAGCTTAAGGGCCGTAGGACACCCTAGCACAGATACGCAGTATTTT
many TRBJ2-3 TRBV5-1 TRBD1 CASAPGQSTDTQYF TGCGCCAGCGCCCCGGGACAGAGCACAGATACGCAGTATTTT
NA TRBJ2-7 TRBV6-2/TRBV6-3 NA CASSYSVLLYEQYF TGTGCCAGCAGTTACTCGGTCTTACTCTACGAGCAGTACTTC
few TRBJ2-1 TRBV7-6 NA CASSLVGSHPTDYNEQFF TGTGCCAGCAGCTTAGTGGGCAGCCATCCGACCGACTACAATGAGCAGTTCTTC
NA TRBJ2-5 TRBV12-3/TRBV12-4 TRBD2 CDSSPGTSGGLQYF TGTGACAGCAGTCCCGGGACTAGCGGGGGCCTCCAGTACTTC
many TRBJ2-1 TRBV20-1 TRBD1 CSGQGASEQFF TGCAGTGGGCAGGGGGCGTCTGAGCAGTTCTTC
NA TRBJ1-2 TRBV4-3 TRBD1 CASSQDPGQGALGYTF TGCGCCAGCAGCCAAGACCCGGGGCAGGGGGCGTTGGGCTACACCTTC
many TRBJ2-5 TRBV20-1 TRBD2 CSAWWASGAQETQYF TGCAGTGCTTGGTGGGCTAGCGGGGCTCAAGAGACCCAGTACTTC
few TRBJ1-2 TRBV5-6 NA CASSPPSRDGYTF TGTGCCAGCAGCCCCCCCTCGAGGGATGGCTACACCTTC
few TRBJ2-7 TRBV9 TRBD1 CASSETPGQGYEQYF TGTGCCAGCAGCGAGACACCGGGACAGGGTTACGAGCAGTACTTC
NA TRBJ1-4 TRBV7-9 NA CASSPGGLGNEKLFF TGTGCCAGCAGCCCGGGGGGGTTGGGTAATGAAAAACTGTTTTTT
few TRBJ2-2 TRBV4-1 TRBD1 CASSQGTGPDGELFF TGCGCCAGCAGCCAGGGGACAGGGCCCGACGGGGAGCTGTTTTTT